This T cell receptor beta chain originates from a study of blood T cell repertoires in COVID-19. Study processing details: By means of reference gene primer amplification, nucleated cell counts were estimated. Assay used: immunoSEQ multiplex PCR; TCRdb lists only in-frame clones, some missing. The V and J calls and the clone size are those of that table, but D and trimming were determined from the DNA. The table has hundreds of thousands of clones, approximately 78% seen once; the top ten hold over 10%. Germline V lookup: CDR1 ENHRY, CDR2 SYGVKD. V was pared by 4 bases and J by 6 bases, with 12 bases between. This CDR3 is 14 amino acids long.

The receptor comes from an older woman with active or convalescent COVID-19. Sequenced material: peripheral blood. This rearrangement joins TRBV10-3 to TRBJ2-2, with D perhaps matching TRBD1 (6 bases). In DNA, the CDR3 is TGTGCCATCAGTGCAGGGGTCGGAGCCGGGGAGCTGTTTTTT. The encoded protein is CAISAGVGAGELFF.